Detailed here is one TCR beta chain. This receptor's antigen is unknown. Qualities for individual bases were not recorded, and no much larger clone is one base off. This sample was taken from a study of Ad26.COV2.S vaccination and SARS-CoV-2 variants (dated by TCRdb to about 2021). Regarding the complete study: TCRbeta repertoire sequencing served as the tool for gauging how specific and how broad the SARS-CoV-2-reactive T cell receptors were following Ad26.COV2.S vaccination. A total of 32 samples were included in the TCR-sequenced set, comprising roughly 19 Ad26.COV2.S vaccine recipients, 5 placebo recipients and 8 SARS-CoV-2 convalescent individuals.

CDR3 length: 16 amino acids, cysteine to phenylalanine. This entry keeps only the CDR3 DNA: 48 bases, framed from base 1. From a lookup of the germline V gene, CDR1 and CDR2 are SGHVS and FQNEAQ. V and J lose 5 bases and 4 bases, and a span of 18 bases separates them. The sample's time point label, decoded: individuals recovered from natural SARS-CoV-2 infection. Results the study describes overall, beyond this receptor: Comparable non-spike TCR breadth was observed between vaccine and placebo recipients, consistent with only spike being contained in the vaccine. According to the authors, total T cell responses may have been underestimated by the TCR breadth and depth analyses. After vaccination, substantial breadth of spike-specific CD8+ and CD4+ T cell responses was reported. Compared with placebo recipients, Ad26.COV2.S recipients showed higher spike-specific TCR breadth (P = 0.0014).

TCRbeta CDR3 regions were sequenced with the immunoSEQ Assay. After extraction, genomic DNA underwent amplification by bias-controlled multiplex PCR, followed by high-throughput sequencing. The original pipeline was this. To quantify the absolute abundance of every unique TCRbeta CDR3 region, sequences were collapsed and filtered. T cell fraction was estimated by normalization of TCRbeta template counts to usable DNA, with usable DNA being measured through amplification of reference genes present in all nucleated cells. Repertoire TCRs were annotated as SARS-CoV-2-specific when V gene, CDR3 amino acid sequence and J gene were exactly matched to a known reactive TCR set. The reference SARS-CoV-2 TCR set was obtained from MIRA and was filtered for enrichment in COVID-19-positive ImmuneCODE repertoires, whereby public or cross-reactive TCRs were removed. Using the MIRA antigens, annotated TCRs were further analysed by specific ORF or by position within an ORF. Breadth was defined as annotated unique rearrangements over total unique productive rearrangements; depth was the summed frequency of those rearrangements. Two-sided Wilcoxon rank-sum tests were applied when comparing TCR breadth between groups. Entries here come from immuneACCESS through TCRdb and include only in-frame sequences with V and J called. Some clones fail to appear in such tables; in the studies checked, an unresolved V gene covers under half of the shortfall, and the cause of the remainder is unknown. Clonal size and the V and J genes are those of that table, whereas D and trimming came from the DNA. The sample includes just over 350,000 clones, with around 90% observed a single time. The ten biggest clones cover 3.9% of the sample.

This clonotype was obtained from a human donor who had recovered from COVID-19. This specimen was peripheral blood, taken after recovery from COVID-19. This chain is built from TRBV7-8 and TRBJ2-1; a tentative D match to TRBD1 spans 6 bases. The CDR3 here reads CASSRYRVIGYNEQFF. The bases are TGTGCCAGCAGCAGGTACAGGGTTATCGGTTACAATGAGCAGTTCTTC.